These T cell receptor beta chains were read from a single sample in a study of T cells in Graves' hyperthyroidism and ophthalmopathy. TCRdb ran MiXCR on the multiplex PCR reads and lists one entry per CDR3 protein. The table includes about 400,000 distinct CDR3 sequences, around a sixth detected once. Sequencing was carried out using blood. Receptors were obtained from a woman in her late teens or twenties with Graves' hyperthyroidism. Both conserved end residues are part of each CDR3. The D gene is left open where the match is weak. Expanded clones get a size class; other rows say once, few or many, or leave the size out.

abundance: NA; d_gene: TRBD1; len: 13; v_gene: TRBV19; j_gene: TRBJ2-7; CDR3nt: TGTGCCAGTAGTGACAGGGGATGGAGCGAGCAGTACTTC; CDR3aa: CASSDRGWSEQYF
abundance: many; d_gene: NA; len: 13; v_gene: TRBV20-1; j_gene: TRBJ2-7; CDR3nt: TGCAGTGCTAGAGAAGCAGGGAAGGGGGAGCAGTACTTC; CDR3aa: CSAREAGKGEQYF
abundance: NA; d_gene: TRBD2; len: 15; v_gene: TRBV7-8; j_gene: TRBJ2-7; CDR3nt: TGTGCCAGCAGTAGAAGCGGGATTAGCTCCTACGAGCAGTACTTC; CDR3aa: CASSRSGISSYEQYF
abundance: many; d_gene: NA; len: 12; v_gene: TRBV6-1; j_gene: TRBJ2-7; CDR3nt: TGTGCCAGCAGTGCCTCCAGGGACGAGCAGTACTTC; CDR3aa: CASSASRDEQYF
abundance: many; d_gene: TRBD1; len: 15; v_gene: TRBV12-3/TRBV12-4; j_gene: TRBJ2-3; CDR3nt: TGTGCCAGCAGTCCAGGACAGGGGGCCACAGATACGCAGTATTTT; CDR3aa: CASSPGQGATDTQYF
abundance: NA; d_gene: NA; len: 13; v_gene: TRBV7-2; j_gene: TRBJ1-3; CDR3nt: TGTGCCAGCAGCTTCGGCTCTGGAAACACCATATATTTT; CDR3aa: CASSFGSGNTIYF
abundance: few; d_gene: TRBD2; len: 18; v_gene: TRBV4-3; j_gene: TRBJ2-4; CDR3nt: TGCGCCAGCAGCCAAGAAGCCGGTTGGGTTAGCGGGGTGAACATTCAGTACTTC; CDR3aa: CASSQEAGWVSGVNIQYF
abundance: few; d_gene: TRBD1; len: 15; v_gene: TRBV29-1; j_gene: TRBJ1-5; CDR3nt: TGCAGCGTAGTTACAGGGGGCTCAGGGAATCAGCCCCAGCATTTT; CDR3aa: CSVVTGGSGNQPQHF
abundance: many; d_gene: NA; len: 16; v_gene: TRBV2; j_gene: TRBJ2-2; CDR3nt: TGTGCCAGCACCGGCTTGGGCCCAACTAACACCGGGGAGCTGTTTTTT; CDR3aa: CASTGLGPTNTGELFF
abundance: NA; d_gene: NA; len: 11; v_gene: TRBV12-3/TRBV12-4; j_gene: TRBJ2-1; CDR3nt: TGTGCCAGCAGCTTAGTTTGGGAGCAGTTCTTC; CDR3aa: CASSLVWEQFF
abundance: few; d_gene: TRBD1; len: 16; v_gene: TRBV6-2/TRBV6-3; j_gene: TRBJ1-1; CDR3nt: TGTGCCAGCAGTGGGGGGACAGGGGGCGGCGGCACTGAAGCTTTCTTT; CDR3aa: CASSGGTGGGGTEAFF
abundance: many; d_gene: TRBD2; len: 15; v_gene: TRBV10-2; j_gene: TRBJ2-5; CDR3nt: TGCGCCAGCAGTCAGACTAGCGGGATAACGGAGACCCAGTACTTC; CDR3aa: CASSQTSGITETQYF
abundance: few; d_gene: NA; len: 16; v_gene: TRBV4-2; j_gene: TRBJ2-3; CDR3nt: TGTGCCAGCAGCCAAGAGGCCTCCCTCAGCACAGATACGCAGTATTTT; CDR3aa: CASSQEASLSTDTQYF
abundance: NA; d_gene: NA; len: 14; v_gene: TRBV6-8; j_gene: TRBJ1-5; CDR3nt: TGTGCCAGCAGGGGACCGGGTGAATATCAGCCCCAGCATTTT; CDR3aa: CASRGPGEYQPQHF
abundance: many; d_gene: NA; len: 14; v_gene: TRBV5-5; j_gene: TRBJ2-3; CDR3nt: TGTGCCAGCAGAACGGCATCCGGCACAGATACGCAGTATTTT; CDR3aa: CASRTASGTDTQYF
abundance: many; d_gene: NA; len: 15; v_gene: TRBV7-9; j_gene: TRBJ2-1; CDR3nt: TGTGCCAGCAGCTTCCCGGGACATAAGTACAATGAGCAGTTCTTC; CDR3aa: CASSFPGHKYNEQFF
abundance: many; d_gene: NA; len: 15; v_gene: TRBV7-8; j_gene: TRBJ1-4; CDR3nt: TGTGCCAGCAGCTTAACGGGCAGGGAGGGGGAAAAACTGTTTTTT; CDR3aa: CASSLTGREGEKLFF
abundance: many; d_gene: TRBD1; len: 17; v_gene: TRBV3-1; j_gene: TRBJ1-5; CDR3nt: TGTGCCAGCAGCCGGGGATCGGCAGGGGGCGGTAATCAGCCCCAGCATTTT; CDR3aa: CASSRGSAGGGNQPQHF
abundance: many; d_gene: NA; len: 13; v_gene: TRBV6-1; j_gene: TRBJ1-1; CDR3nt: TGTGCCAGCAGTTACACAAGGGCGTCTGAAGCTTTCTTT; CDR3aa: CASSYTRASEAFF
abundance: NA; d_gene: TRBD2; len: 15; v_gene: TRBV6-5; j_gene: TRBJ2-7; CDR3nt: TGTGCCAGCAGTTACGGCGGGAGGAATTCCTACGAGCAGTACTTC; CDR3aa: CASSYGGRNSYEQYF
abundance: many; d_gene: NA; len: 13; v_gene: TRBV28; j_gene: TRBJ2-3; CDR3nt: TGTGCCAGCACAGGGTCTCCCGAAGATACGCAGTATTTT; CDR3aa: CASTGSPEDTQYF
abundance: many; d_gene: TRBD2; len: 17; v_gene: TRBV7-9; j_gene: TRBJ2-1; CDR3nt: TGTGCCAGCAGCCCGAGGACTAGCGGGAGTCATAGCAATGAGCAGTTCTTC; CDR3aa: CASSPRTSGSHSNEQFF
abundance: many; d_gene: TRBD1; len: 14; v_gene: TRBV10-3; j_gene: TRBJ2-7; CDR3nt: TGTGCCATCAGGCTGGACAGGGAATCCTACGAGCAGTACTTC; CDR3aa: CAIRLDRESYEQYF
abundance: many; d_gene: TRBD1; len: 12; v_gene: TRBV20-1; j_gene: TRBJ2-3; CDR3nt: TGCAGTGCGCCAGGGGGTAACGATACGCAGTATTTT; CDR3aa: CSAPGGNDTQYF
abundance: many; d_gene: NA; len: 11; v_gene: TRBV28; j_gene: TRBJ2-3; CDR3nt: TGTGCCCTTCGGGGCACAGATACGCAGTATTTT; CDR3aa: CALRGTDTQYF
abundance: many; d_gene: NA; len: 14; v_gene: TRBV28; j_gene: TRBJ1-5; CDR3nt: TGTGCCAGCTTCCCGGGCAGGGTCAATCAGCCCCAGCATTTT; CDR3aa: CASFPGRVNQPQHF
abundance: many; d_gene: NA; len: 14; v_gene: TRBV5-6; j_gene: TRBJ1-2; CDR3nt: TGTGCCAGCAGCTTGCCAGGAGGAGACTATGGCTACACCTTC; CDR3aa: CASSLPGGDYGYTF
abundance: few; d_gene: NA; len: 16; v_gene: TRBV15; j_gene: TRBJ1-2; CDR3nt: TGTGCCACCAGCAGAGACAGGGGTGATGGGAGCTATGGCTACACCTTC; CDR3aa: CATSRDRGDGSYGYTF
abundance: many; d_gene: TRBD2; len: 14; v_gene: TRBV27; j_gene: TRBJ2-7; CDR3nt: TGTGCCAGCAACCCGGCGGGAGCCGCCTACGAGCAGTACTTC; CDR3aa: CASNPAGAAYEQYF
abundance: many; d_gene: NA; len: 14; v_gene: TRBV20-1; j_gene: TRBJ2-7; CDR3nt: TGCAGTGCTTGGGAGGGGGACCACTCCTACGAGCAGTACTTC; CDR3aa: CSAWEGDHSYEQYF
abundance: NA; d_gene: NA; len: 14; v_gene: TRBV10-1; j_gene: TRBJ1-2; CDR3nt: TGCGCCAGCAGTGAGTGTAGGGAGAACTATGGCTACACCTTC; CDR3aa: CASSECRENYGYTF
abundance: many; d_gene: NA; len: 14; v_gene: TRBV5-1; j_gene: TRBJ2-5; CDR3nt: TGCGCCAGCAGCTTGATGGGCAGGCAAGAGACCCAGTACTTC; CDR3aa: CASSLMGRQETQYF
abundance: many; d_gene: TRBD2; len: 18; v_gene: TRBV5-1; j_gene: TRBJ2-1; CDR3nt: TGCGCCAGCAGCTTTTTAGCGGGAGGGCCCAGCGACTACAATGAGCAGTTCTTC; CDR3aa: CASSFLAGGPSDYNEQFF
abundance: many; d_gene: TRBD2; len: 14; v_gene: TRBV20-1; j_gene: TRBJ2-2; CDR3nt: TGCAGTGCTAGAGCTAGCGGAGACACCGGGGAGCTGTTTTTT; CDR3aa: CSARASGDTGELFF
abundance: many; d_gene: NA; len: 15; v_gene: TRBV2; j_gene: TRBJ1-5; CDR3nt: TGTGCCAGCAGTGAAGGAGTTACCGGAGATCAGCCCCAGCATTTT; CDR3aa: CASSEGVTGDQPQHF
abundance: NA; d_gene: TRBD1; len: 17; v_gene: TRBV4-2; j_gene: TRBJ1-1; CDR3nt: TGTGCCAGCAGCCAGCCGGGACAGGGATTTTTCTCCACTGAAGCTTTCTTT; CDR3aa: CASSQPGQGFFSTEAFF
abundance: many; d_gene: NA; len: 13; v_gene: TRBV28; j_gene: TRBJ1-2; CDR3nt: TGTGCCAGCAGTTTATTGTCGGGTGGCGGCTACACCTTC; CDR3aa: CASSLLSGGGYTF
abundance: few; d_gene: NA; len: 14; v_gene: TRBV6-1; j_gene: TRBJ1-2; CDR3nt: TGTGCCAGCAGCCGGGATCCCACTTCTAGCGGCTACACCTTC; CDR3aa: CASSRDPTSSGYTF
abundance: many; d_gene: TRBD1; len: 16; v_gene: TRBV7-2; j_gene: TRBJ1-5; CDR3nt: TGTGCCAGCAGCCTGTGGACAGGAGATAGCAATCAGCCCCAGCATTTT; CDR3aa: CASSLWTGDSNQPQHF
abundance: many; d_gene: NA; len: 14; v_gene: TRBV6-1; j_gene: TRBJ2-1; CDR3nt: TGTGCCAGCAGTGAGGAGAGACTGACGAGCCGGCAGTTCTTC; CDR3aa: CASSEERLTSRQFF
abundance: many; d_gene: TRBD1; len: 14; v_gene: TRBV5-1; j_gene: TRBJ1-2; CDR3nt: TGCGCCAGCAGCGAATCCGGACAGGGCGGTGGCTACACCTTC; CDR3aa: CASSESGQGGGYTF
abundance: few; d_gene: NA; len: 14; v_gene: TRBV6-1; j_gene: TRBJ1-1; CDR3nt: TGTGCCAGCAGTTACCGGGGCGGAGGGACTGAAGCTTTCTTT; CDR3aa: CASSYRGGGTEAFF
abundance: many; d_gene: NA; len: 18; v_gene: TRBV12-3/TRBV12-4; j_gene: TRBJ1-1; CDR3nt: TGTGCCAGCAGTTTTAATAGGGCAGGGTTGGGGAAAAACACTGAAGCTTTCTTT; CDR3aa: CASSFNRAGLGKNTEAFF
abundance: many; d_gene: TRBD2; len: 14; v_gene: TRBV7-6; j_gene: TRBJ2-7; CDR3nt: TGTGCCAGCAGCCCTAGCGGGAGGTCCTACGAGCAGTACTTC; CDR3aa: CASSPSGRSYEQYF
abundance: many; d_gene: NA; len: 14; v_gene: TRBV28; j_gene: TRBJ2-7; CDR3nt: TGTGCCAGCAGTTTAGCGGTGGAGGTCGACGAGCAGTACTTC; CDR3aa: CASSLAVEVDEQYF
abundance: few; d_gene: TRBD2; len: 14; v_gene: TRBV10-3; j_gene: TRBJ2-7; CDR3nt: TGTGCCATCACCGAGACTAGCGTCGTGGTTGAGCAGTACTTC; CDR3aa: CAITETSVVVEQYF
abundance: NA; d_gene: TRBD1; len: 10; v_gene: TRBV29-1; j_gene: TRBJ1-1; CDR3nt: TGCAGCGTCTCGGGGACAGGGGCTTTCTTT; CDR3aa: CSVSGTGAFF
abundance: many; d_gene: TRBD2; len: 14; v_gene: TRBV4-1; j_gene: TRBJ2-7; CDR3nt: TGCGCCAGCAGCCAAACGGCAACTAGCGGTGGGCAGTACTTC; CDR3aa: CASSQTATSGGQYF
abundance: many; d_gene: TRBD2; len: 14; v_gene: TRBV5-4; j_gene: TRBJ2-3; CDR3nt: TGTGCCAGCAGCAGTAAAGCGGGAGTGGATACGCAGTATTTT; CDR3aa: CASSSKAGVDTQYF
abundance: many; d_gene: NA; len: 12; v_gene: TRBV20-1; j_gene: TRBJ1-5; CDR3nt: TGCAGTGCGGTCTATAGCAATCAGCCCCAGCATTTT; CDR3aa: CSAVYSNQPQHF
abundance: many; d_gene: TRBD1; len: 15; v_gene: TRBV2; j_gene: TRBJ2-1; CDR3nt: TGTGCCAGCAGTGAAAGGGGGCAATCCTACAATGAGCAGTTCTTC; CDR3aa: CASSERGQSYNEQFF
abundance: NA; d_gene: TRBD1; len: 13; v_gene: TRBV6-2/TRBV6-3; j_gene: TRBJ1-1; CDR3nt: TGTGCCAGCAGCCCTGGACAGGGGGCCACGGCTTTCTTT; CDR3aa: CASSPGQGATAFF
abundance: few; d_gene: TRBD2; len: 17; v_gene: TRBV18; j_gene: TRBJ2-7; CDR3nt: TGTGCCAGCTCACCAGGTGGGCGTAGCGGGGGTCGCTACGAGCAGTACTTC; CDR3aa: CASSPGGRSGGRYEQYF
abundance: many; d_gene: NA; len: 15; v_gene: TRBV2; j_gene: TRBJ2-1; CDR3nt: TGTGCCAGCAGTCCTGGAATACACTCCTACAATGAGCAGTTCTTC; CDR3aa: CASSPGIHSYNEQFF
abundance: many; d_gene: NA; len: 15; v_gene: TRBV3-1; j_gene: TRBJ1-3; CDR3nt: TGTGCCAGCGGTTTCCGGGGCGCGGACGGAAACACCATATATTTT; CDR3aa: CASGFRGADGNTIYF
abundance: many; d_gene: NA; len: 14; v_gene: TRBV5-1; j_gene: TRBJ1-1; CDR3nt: TGCGCCAGCAGCTTGCAAACAGCGAACACTGAAGCTTTCTTT; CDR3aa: CASSLQTANTEAFF